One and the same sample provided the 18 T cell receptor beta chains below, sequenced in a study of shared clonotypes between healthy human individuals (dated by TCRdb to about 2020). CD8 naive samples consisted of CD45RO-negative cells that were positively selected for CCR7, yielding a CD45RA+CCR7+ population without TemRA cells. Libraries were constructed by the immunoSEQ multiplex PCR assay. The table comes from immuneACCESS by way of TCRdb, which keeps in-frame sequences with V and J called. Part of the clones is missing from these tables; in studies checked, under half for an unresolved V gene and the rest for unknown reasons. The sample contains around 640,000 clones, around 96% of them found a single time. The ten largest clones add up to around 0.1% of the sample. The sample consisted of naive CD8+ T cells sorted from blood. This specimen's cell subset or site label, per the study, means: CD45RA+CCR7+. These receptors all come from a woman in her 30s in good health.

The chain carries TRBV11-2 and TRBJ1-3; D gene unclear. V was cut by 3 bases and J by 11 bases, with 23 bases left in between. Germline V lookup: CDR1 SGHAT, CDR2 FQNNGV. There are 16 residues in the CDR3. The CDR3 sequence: CASSFELGVSIPAIYF. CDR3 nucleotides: TGTGCCAGCAGCTTTGAGCTTGGGGTATCGATTCCGGCCATATATTTT.

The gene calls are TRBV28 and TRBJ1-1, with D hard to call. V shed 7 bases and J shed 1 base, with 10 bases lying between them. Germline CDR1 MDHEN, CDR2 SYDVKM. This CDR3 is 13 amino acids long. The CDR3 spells CASNSRRNTEAFF. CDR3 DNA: TGTGCCAGCAACTCACGGCGGAACACTGAAGCTTTCTTT.

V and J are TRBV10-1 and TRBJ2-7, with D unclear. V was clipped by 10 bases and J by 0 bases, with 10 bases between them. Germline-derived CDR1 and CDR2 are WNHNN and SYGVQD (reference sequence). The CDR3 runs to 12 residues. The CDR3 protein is CATSQSSYEQYF. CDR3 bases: TGCGCCACGAGCCAGAGCTCCTACGAGCAGTACTTC.

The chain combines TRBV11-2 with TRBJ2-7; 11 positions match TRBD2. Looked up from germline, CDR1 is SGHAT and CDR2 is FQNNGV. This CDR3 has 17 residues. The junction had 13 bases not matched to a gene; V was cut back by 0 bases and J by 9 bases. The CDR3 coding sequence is TGTGCCAGCAGCTTAGAGTTTAGCGGGAGGGCCGATAGAGTGCAGTACTTC. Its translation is CASSLEFSGRADRVQYF.

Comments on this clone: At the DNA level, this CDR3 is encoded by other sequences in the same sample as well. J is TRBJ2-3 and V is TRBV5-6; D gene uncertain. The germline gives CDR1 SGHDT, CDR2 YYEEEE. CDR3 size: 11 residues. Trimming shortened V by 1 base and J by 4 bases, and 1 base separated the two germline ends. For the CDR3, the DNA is TGTGCCAGCAGCTTGTCAGATACGCAGTATTTT. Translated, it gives CASSLSDTQYF.

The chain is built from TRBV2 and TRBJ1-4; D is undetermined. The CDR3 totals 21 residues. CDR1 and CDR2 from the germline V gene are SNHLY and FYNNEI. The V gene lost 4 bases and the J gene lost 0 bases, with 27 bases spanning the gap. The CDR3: CASSGTSASVQYPSTNEKLFF. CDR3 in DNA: TGTGCCAGCAGTGGTACTTCAGCCTCAGTTCAGTATCCTTCAACTAATGAAAAACTGTTTTTT.

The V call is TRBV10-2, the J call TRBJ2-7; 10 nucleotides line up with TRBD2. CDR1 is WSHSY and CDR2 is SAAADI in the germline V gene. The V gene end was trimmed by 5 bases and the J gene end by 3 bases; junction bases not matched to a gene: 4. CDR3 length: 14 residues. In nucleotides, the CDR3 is TGCGCCAGCAGTCTAGCGGGAGAGAACTACGAGCAGTACTTC. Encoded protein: CASSLAGENYEQYF.

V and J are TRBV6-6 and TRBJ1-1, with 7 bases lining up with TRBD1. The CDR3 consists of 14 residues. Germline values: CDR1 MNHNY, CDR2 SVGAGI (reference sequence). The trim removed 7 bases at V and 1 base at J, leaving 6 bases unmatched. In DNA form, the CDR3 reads TGTGCCAGCATGGTGACAGGGCCGAACACTGAAGCTTTCTTT. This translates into CASMVTGPNTEAFF.

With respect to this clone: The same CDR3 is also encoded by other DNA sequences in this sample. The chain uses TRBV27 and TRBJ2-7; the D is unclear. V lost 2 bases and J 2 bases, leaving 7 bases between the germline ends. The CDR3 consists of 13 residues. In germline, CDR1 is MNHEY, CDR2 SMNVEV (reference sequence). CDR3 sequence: CASSLGSPYEQYF. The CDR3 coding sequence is TGTGCCAGCAGTTTAGGCAGCCCCTACGAGCAGTACTTC.

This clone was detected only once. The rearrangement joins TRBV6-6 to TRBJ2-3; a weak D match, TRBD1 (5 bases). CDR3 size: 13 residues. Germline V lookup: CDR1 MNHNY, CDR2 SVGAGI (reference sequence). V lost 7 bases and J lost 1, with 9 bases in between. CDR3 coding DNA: TGTGCCAGCATAGGGGTACGCACAGATACGCAGTATTTT. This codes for CASIGVRTDTQYF.

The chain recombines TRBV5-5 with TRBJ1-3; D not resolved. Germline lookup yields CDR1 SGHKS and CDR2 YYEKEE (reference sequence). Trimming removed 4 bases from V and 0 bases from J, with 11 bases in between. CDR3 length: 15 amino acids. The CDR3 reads CASSPQRYSGNTIYF. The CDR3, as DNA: TGTGCCAGCAGCCCTCAGAGATACTCTGGAAACACCATATATTTT.

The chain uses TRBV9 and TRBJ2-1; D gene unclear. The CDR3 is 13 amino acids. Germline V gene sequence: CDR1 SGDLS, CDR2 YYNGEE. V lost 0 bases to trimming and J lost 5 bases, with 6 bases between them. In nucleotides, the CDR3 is TGTGCCAGCAGCGTAGCCCGACACAATGAGCAGTTCTTC. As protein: CASSVARHNEQFF.

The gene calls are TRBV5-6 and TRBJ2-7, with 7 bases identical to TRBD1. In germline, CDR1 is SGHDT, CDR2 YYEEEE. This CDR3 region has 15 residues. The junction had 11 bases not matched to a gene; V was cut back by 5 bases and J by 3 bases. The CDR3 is CASSTTGQMIYEQYF. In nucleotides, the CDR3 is TGTGCCAGCAGTACCACGGGACAGATGATCTACGAGCAGTACTTC.

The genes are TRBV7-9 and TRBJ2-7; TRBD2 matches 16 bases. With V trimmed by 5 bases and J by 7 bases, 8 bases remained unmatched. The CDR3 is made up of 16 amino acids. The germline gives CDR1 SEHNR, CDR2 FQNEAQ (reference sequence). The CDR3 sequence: CASSVGTSGRAGEQYF. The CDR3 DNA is TGTGCCAGCAGCGTCGGGACTAGCGGGAGGGCGGGAGAGCAGTACTTC.

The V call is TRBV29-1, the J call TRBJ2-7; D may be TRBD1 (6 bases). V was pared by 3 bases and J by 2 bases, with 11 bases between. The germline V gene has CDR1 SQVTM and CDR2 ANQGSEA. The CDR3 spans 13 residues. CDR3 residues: CSVEGDTAYEQYF. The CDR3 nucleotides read TGCAGCGTTGAGGGGGACACCGCCTACGAGCAGTACTTC.

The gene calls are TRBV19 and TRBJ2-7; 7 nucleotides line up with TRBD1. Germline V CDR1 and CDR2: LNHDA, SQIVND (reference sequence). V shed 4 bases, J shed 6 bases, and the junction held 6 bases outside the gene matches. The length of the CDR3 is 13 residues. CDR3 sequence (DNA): TGTGCCAGTAGTACTTTAGACAGGGCCGAGCAGTACTTC. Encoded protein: CASSTLDRAEQYF.

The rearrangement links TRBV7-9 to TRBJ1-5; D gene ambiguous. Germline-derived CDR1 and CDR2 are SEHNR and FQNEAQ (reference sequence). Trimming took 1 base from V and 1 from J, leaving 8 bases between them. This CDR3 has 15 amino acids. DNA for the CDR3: TGTGCCAGCAGCTTAGGGTCAGGAAGCAATCAGCCCCAGCATTTT. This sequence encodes CASSLGSGSNQPQHF.

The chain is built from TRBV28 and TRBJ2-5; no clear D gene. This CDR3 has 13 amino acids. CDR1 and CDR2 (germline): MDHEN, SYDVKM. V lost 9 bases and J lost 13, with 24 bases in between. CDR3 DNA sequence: TGTGCCAGTCAGAACCTTCGGAGAAGGGTGGCGTACTTC. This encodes CASQNLRRRVAYF. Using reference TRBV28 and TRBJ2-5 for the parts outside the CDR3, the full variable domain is DVKVTQSSRYLVKRTGEKVFLECVQDMDHENMFWYRQDPGLGLRLIYFSYDVKMKEKGDIPEGYSVSREKKERFSLILESASTNQTSMYLCASQNLRRRVAYFGPGTRLLVL.